The entry that follows covers one TCR beta chain sequence. The target antigen is unknown. The sample belongs to a study of T cells in localized non-small cell lung cancer. Data came from immunoSEQ multiplex PCR; TCRdb stores just in-frame clones and leaves some out. The sample consists of roughly 84,000 clones, around 89% of them appearing once. The CDR3 runs to 16 residues. The V gene lost 4 bases and the J gene lost 2 bases, with 16 bases spanning the gap. Germline V gives CDR1 LNHDA, CDR2 SQIVND (reference sequence). General observations from the study: Uninvolved nearby lung showed the greatest T cell clonality, exceeding that found in tumor. When the top 100 tumor clones were examined, a median approximately 59 of them also appeared in the adjacent lung, which was paired and uninvolved. A single tumor region was sequenced, leaving heterogeneity possible. A denser population of T cells in blood accompanied longer overall survival.

The sequencing here drew on peripheral blood, taken before any cancer treatment. This rearrangement joins TRBV19 to TRBJ2-3; D perhaps matches TRBD2 (5 bases). This TCR was sampled from a woman aged 40-75 years with stage I squamous cell lung carcinoma. The CDR3: CASSTQSSASTDTQYF. As DNA, the CDR3 is TGTGCCAGTAGTACCCAAAGTAGCGCATCCACAGATACGCAGTATTTT.